Listed here are 20 T cell receptor beta chains from one sample, sequenced in a study of radiotherapy plus CTLA-4 blockade in lung cancer. The data were produced by immunoSEQ multiplex PCR, yet TCRdb's version contains in-frame clones alone and is incomplete. The sample holds approximately 40,000 clones, 65% to 90% seen once. Sequencing used peripheral blood, obtained from a patient treated with radiotherapy plus ipilimumab. The receptors were sampled from a human donor with non-small cell lung cancer whose response to radiotherapy plus ipilimumab could not be evaluated.

This clone has only one observation. J is TRBJ2-7 and V is TRBV1; TRBD2 was called by the table and not checked on the DNA. TRBV1 is a documented pseudogene. The CDR3 runs to 22 residues. CDR3 bases: TGCACCAGCAGCCAAGAGGGAACACAACCGGGACTAGCGGAAGGTGGGCTCGGCGAGCAGTACTTC. Residues: CTSSQEGTQPGLAEGGLGEQYF.

This chain joins TRBV2 and TRBJ1-5; D possibly corresponds to TRBD1 (5 bases). The CDR3 is made up of 16 amino acids. The germline CDR1 and CDR2 sequences are SNHLY and FYNNEI. The V and J ends lost 10 bases and 0 bases respectively, with 19 bases between them. The CDR3 region is CATRKTRQNSNQPQHF. DNA of the CDR3: TGTGCCACCAGAAAAACACGACAGAATAGCAATCAGCCCCAGCATTTT.

The chain uses TRBV4-2 and TRBJ1-6; 9 bases fit TRBD1. The CDR3 is made up of 16 amino acids. V lost 3 bases to trimming and J lost 9 bases; unmatched junction nucleotides: 9. Germline V gene data show CDR1 as LGHNA and CDR2 as YNFKEQ. The CDR3 loop is CASSQEPGQGGSPLHF. CDR3 bases: TGTGCCAGCAGCCAGGAACCGGGACAGGGAGGTTCACCCCTCCACTTT.

The chain recombines TRBV11-2 with TRBJ2-7, with D possibly matching TRBD2 (6 bases). Germline CDR1 and CDR2: SGHAT and FQNNGV. The V gene lost 4 bases and the J gene lost 3 bases, with 16 bases spanning the gap. The CDR3 is 15 residues long. This chain's CDR3 is CASSSLARGLYEQYF. The CDR3 DNA sequence: TGTGCCAGCAGCTCACTAGCCCGAGGGCTCTACGAGCAGTACTTC. Complete variable domain (other parts from reference TRBV11-2 and TRBJ2-7): EAGVAQSPRYKIIEKRQSVAFWCNPISGHATLYWYQQILGQGPKLLIQFQNNGVVDDSQLPKDRFSAERLKGVDSTLKIQPAKLEDSAVYLCASSSLARGLYEQYFGPGTRLTVT.

The chain employs TRBV7-3 and TRBJ2-3, with D perhaps TRBD2 (5 bases). V dropped 6 bases and J dropped 6 bases, with 19 bases sitting between them. Germline CDR1 and CDR2: SGHTA and FQGTGA. This CDR3 comprises 15 residues. Here the CDR3 reads CASRSRGLAGDTQYF. Here the CDR3 DNA reads TGTGCCAGCAGGTCTCGAGGGCTAGCAGGTGATACGCAGTATTTT.

This clone has more than one count but fewer than ten. CDR3 DNA sequence: TGTGCCAGCAGTAGTCCGGCGGGAGGTATCTACGAGCAGTACTTC. Its protein is CASSSPAGGIYEQYF. This rearrangement joins TRBV6-6 to TRBJ2-7; 8 nucleotides align to TRBD2. After removal of 5 bases from V and 3 bases from J, the junction contained 9 bases not matched to a gene. Germline CDR1 and CDR2: MNHNY and SVGAGI (reference sequence). This CDR3 spans 15 amino acids.

This clone showed up just once. This chain joins TRBV4-2 and TRBJ2-2, with D perhaps TRBD1 (9 bases). The CDR3 is 16 amino acids. CDR1 is LGHNA, CDR2 YNFKEQ, per germline. V dropped 6 bases and J dropped 5 bases, with 19 bases sitting between them. In nucleotides, the CDR3 is TGTGCCAGCAGGCCGGGAGGGACAGGGTATACCGGGGAGCTGTTTTTT. The encoded protein is CASRPGGTGYTGELFF.

The chain combines TRBV7-8 with TRBJ1-2; TRBD1 aligns across 9 bases. This CDR3 spans 13 amino acids. Trimming cost V 2 bases and J 8 bases; bases outside gene matches: 3. Per germline, CDR1 SGHVS and CDR2 FQNEAQ. CDR3 in amino acids: CASSLRTGEGYTF. The CDR3 DNA follows: TGTGCCAGCAGCTTACGGACAGGGGAGGGCTACACCTTC.

The V call is TRBV6-1, the J call TRBJ2-7, with TRBD1 as a possible D gene (6 bases). Germline CDR1 is MNHNS and CDR2 is SASEGT. This CDR3 is built from 15 residues. With 3 bases removed from V and 6 bases from J, the gap between germline ends came to 18 bases. In DNA form, the CDR3 reads TGTGCCAGCAGTGATCCTGCCAGGGGTACCGCCGAGCAGTACTTC. Its protein is CASSDPARGTAEQYF.

V is TRBV7-2 and J is TRBJ2-5; D possibly corresponds to TRBD2 (6 bases). V lost 5 bases, J lost 11 bases, and 12 bases lay in between. CDR3 length: 11 residues. The germline CDR1 and CDR2 sequences are SGHTA and FQGNSA. The CDR3 DNA reads as TGTGCCAGCAGCACAGGCGGGGAGCAGTACTTC. It yields the protein CASSTGGEQYF.

The chain recombines TRBV10-3 with TRBJ1-1; D not certain. Trimming shortened V by 8 bases and J by 7 bases, and 11 bases separated the two germline ends. The CDR3 is 11 amino acids. The germline V gene has CDR1 ENHRY and CDR2 SYGVKD. This chain's CDR3 is CAIVGGNEAFF. Here the CDR3 DNA reads TGTGCCATCGTAGGAGGCAATGAAGCTTTCTTT.

This clone was observed a handful of times. The chain recombines TRBV7-9 with TRBJ2-7; 7 bases align to TRBD2. CDR3 length: 15 amino acids. Germline CDR1 SEHNR, CDR2 FQNEAQ (reference sequence). The V segment lost 5 bases and the J segment 0 bases; nucleotides outside the gene matches: 7. This CDR3 reads CASSLGRGNSYEQYF. DNA of the CDR3: TGTGCCAGCAGCCTAGGGCGGGGGAACTCCTACGAGCAGTACTTC.

The chain links TRBV5-6 to TRBJ1-2; possible D gene TRBD1, 5 bases. Trimming removed 2 bases at V and 4 bases at J, with 15 bases between. The CDR3 covers 15 residues. Per the germline V gene, CDR1 is SGHDT and CDR2 is YYEEEE. CDR3 in amino acids: CASSFRGLDGYGYTF. Written as DNA, the CDR3 is TGTGCCAGCAGCTTCCGGGGGTTAGACGGCTATGGCTACACCTTC.

In its sample, this clone was seen once. The chain recombines TRBV10-2 with TRBJ1-1, with 9 nucleotides matching TRBD1. CDR1 and CDR2 from the germline V gene are WSHSY and SAAADI. The V segment lost 4 bases and the J segment 6 bases; nucleotides outside the gene matches: 3. This CDR3 is 13 amino acids long. This chain's CDR3 is CASSGGQGSEAFF. CDR3 coding DNA: TGCGCCAGCAGTGGGGGACAGGGCTCTGAAGCTTTCTTT.

The chain recombines TRBV6-1 with TRBJ2-3; 10 bases agree with TRBD2. This CDR3 has 15 amino acids. V shed 3 bases, J shed 5 bases, and the junction held 5 bases outside the gene matches. Germline CDR1 is MNHNS and CDR2 is SASEGT. The CDR3 DNA sequence: TGTGCCAGCAGTGAGGGTAGCGGGGGGCAAGATACGCAGTATTTT. Translating it yields CASSEGSGGQDTQYF.

The J gene is TRBJ1-5, the V gene TRBV6-6; 7 nucleotides align to TRBD1. CDR3 length equals 12 residues. The germline V gene has CDR1 MNHNY and CDR2 SVGAGI (reference sequence). The J segment lost 7 bases and the V segment lost 10 bases, leaving 7 bases of the junction unmatched. The CDR3 nucleotides are TGTGCCACACGACAGGGCGGACAGCCCCAGCATTTT. It codes for CATRQGGQPQHF.

The chain employs TRBV28 and TRBJ1-6; D gene ambiguous. The germline V and J ends were trimmed by 5 bases and 9 bases, with 14 bases remaining between them. CDR1 MDHEN and CDR2 SYDVKM come from the germline V gene. The CDR3 has 14 amino acids. The CDR3 region has the DNA TGTGCCAGCAGTCCCCCGGCCCGGGGTTCACCCCTCCACTTT. Translating it yields CASSPPARGSPLHF.

The chain combines TRBV2 with TRBJ2-2; 10 nucleotides line up with TRBD1. Germline assignment: CDR1 SNHLY and CDR2 FYNNEI. The trim removed 7 bases at V and 5 bases at J, leaving 1 base unmatched. The CDR3 consists of 13 residues. The CDR3 nucleotides are TGTGCCAGCAAGGGACAGGGGACCGGGGAGCTGTTTTTT. Amino acids: CASKGQGTGELFF.

The chain combines TRBV19 with TRBJ2-2; 10 nucleotides line up with TRBD2. Germline CDR1 reads LNHDA; CDR2 reads SQIVND (reference sequence). Trimming removed 8 bases from V and 6 bases from J; junction bases left unmatched: 18. The CDR3 contains 18 residues. The CDR3 loop reads CASRPSPGLAGVSGELFF. The CDR3 nucleotides read TGTGCCAGTCGGCCTTCACCAGGGCTAGCGGGAGTCTCCGGGGAGCTGTTTTTT.

The rearrangement links TRBV9 to TRBJ1-4; the match to TRBD1 covers 7 bases. Trimming cost V 3 bases and J 7 bases; bases outside gene matches: 6. Looked up from germline, CDR1 is SGDLS and CDR2 is YYNGEE. The CDR3 covers 14 residues. DNA for the CDR3: TGTGCCAGCAGCGGGGGACAGTGGGGTGAAAAACTGTTTTTT. The encoded protein is CASSGGQWGEKLFF.